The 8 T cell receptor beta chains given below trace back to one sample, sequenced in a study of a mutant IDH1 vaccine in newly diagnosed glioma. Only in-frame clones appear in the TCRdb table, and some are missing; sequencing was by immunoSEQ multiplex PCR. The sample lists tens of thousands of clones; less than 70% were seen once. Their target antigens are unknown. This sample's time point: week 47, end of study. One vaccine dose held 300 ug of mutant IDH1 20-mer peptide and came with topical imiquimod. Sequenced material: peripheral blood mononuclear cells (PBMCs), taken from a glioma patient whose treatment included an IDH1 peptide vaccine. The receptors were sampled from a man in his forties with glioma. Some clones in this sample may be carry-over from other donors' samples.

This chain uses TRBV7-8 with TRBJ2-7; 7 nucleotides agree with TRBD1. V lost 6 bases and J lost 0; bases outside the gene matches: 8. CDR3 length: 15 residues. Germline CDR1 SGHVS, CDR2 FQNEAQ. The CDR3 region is CASRAATGISYEQYF. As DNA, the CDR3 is TGTGCCAGCAGGGCAGCGACAGGGATCTCCTACGAGCAGTACTTC. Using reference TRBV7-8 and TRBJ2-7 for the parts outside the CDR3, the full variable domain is GAGVSQSPRYKVAKRGQDVALRCDPISGHVSLFWYQQALGQGPEFLTYFQNEAQLDKSGLPSDRFFAERPEGSVSTLKIQRTQQEDSAVYLCASRAATGISYEQYFGPGTRLTVT.

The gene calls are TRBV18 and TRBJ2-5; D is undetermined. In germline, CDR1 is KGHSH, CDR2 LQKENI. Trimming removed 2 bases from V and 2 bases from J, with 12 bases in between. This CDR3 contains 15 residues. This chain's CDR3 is CASSPRSSAQETQYF. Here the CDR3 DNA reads TGTGCCAGCTCACCAAGGTCATCCGCTCAAGAGACCCAGTACTTC.

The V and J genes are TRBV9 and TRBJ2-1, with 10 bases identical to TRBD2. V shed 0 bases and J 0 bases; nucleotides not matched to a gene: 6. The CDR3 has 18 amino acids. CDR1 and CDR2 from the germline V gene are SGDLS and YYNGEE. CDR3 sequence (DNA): TGTGCCAGCAGCGTAGGTGCCAGCGGGGGGGCCTCCTACAATGAGCAGTTCTTC. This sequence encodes CASSVGASGGASYNEQFF.

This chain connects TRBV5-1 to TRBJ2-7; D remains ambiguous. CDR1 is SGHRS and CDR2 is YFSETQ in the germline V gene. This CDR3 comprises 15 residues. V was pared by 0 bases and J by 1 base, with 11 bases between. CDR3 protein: CASSLVGPSSYEQYF. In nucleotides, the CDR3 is TGCGCCAGCAGCTTGGTAGGGCCCTCTTCCTACGAGCAGTACTTC.

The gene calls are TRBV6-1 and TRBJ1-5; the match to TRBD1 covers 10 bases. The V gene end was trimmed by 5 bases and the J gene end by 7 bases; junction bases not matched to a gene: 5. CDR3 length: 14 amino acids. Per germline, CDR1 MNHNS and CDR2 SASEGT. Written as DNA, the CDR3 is TGTGCCAGCAGTCGACAGGGGGCCGGGCAGCCCCAGCATTTT. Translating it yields CASSRQGAGQPQHF.

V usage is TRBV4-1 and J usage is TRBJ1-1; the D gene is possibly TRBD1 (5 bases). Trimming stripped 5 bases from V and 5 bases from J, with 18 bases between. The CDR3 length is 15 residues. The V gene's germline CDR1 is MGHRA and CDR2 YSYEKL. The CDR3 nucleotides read TGCGCCAGCAGCGCAATCCGGGGCCGTCGGACTGAAGCTTTCTTT. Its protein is CASSAIRGRRTEAFF.

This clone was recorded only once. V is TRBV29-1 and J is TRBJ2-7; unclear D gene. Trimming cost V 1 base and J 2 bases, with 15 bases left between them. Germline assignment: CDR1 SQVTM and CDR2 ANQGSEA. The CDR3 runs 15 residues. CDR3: CSVEGGTPGPYEQYF. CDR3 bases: TGCAGCGTTGAAGGAGGAACTCCTGGTCCCTACGAGCAGTACTTC.

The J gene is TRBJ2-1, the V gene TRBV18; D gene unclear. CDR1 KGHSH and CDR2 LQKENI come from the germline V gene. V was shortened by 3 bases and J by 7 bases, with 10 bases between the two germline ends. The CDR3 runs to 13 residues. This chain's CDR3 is CASSPSRGNEQFF. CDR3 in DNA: TGTGCCAGCTCACCCTCGCGTGGTAATGAGCAGTTCTTC. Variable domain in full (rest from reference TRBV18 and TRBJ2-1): NAGVMQNPRHLVRRRGQEARLRCSPMKGHSHVYWYRQLPEEGLKFMVYLQKENIIDESGMPKERFSAEFPKEGPSILRIQQVVRGDSAAYFCASSPSRGNEQFFGPGTRLTVL.